Following are 2 T cell receptor beta chains from one sample sequenced in a study of patients and donors after allogeneic stem cell transplantation. A single record per CDR3 protein comes from TCRdb applying MiXCR to the RT-PCR reads. The sample records roughly 880,000 distinct CDR3 sequences, more than 15% being singletons. Source material: blood, either unsorted or a sorted T cell fraction (not recorded which). These receptors all stem from a human donor who was either an allogeneic HSCT recipient or a stem cell or donor lymphocyte infusion donor (not recorded which). It is not recorded whose cells these are; they may come from a transplant donor.

The J gene is TRBJ2-7, the V gene TRBV20-1; TRBD2 matches 9 bases. J was trimmed by 0 bases and V by 4 bases; bases with no gene match: 1. Germline CDR1 reads DFQATT; CDR2 reads SNEGSKA (reference sequence). The CDR3 spans 13 residues. The CDR3 nucleotides read TGCAGTGCTATTAGCGGGGGCTCCTACGAGCAGTACTTC. Its translation is CSAISGGSYEQYF.

V gene TRBV12-3 or TRBV12-4 combines with J gene TRBJ2-7; the D gene is possibly TRBD2 (6 bases). The germline V and J ends were trimmed by 5 bases and 3 bases, with 23 bases remaining between them. The length of the CDR3 is 17 residues. The DNA for the CDR3 is TGTGCCAGCAGTGGGGGGTCCCTACTCCCCCCCTACTACGAGCAGTACTTC. Its translation is CASSGGSLLPPYYEQYF.